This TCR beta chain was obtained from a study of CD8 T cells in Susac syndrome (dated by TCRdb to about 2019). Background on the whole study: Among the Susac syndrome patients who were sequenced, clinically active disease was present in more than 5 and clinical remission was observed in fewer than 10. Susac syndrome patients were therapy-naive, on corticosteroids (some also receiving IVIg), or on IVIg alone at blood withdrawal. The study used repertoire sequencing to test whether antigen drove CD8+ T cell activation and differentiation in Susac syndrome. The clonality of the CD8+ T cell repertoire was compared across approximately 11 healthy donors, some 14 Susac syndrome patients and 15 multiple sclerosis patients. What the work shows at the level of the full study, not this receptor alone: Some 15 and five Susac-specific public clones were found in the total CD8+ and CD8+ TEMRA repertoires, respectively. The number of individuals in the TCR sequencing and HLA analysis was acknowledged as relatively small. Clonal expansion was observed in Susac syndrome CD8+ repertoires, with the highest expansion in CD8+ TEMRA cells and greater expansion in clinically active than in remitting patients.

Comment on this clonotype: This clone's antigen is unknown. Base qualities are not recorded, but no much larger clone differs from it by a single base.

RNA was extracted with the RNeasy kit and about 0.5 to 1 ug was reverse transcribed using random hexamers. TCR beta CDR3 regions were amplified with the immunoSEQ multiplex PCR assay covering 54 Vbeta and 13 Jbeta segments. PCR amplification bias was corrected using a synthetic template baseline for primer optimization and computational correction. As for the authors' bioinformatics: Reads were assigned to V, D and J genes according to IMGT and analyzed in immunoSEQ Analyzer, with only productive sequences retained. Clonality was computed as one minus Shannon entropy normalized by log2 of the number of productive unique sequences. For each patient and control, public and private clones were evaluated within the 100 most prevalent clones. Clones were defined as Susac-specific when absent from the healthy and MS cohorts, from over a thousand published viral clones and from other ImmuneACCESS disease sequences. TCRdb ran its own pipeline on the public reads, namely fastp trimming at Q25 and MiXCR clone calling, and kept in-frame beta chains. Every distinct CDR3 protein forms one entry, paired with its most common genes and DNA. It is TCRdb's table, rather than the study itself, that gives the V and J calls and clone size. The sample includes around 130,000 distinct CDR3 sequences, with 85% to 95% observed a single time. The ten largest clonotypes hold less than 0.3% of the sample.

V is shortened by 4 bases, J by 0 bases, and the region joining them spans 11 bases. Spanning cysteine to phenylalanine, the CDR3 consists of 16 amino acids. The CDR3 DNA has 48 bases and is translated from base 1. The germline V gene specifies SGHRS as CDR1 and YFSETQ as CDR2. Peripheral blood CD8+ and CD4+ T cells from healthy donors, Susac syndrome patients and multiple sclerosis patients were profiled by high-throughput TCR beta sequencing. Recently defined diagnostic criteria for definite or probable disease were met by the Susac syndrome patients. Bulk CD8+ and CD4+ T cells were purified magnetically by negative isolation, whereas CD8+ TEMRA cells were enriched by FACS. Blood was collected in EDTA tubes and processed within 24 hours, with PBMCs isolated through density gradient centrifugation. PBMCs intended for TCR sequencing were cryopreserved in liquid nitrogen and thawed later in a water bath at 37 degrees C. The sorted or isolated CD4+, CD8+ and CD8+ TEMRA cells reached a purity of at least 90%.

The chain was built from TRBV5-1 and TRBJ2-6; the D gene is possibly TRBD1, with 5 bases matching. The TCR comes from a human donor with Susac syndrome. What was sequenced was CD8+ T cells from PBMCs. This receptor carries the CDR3 CASSLTGFSGANVLTF. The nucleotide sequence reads TGCGCCAGCAGCCTTACAGGTTTCTCTGGGGCCAACGTCCTGACTTTC.